This T cell receptor (beta chain) was observed in a study of T cells in tuberculosis. The wider study: T cells were selected with CD1B tetramers loaded with glucose monomycolate. This South African cohort compared adolescents with or without latent tuberculosis against adults with active tuberculosis.

Libraries were prepared by immunoSEQ multiplex PCR; TCRdb keeps only in-frame clonotypes and omits some of them. The table has around 35,000 clones, roughly 93% seen once. At study entry, adolescents had tuberculin skin tests and IGRA screening. The source of this sequence is a donor between 10 and 35 years old with latent tuberculosis or without tuberculosis infection. Some clones in this sample may be carry-over from other donors' samples. The sequenced material came from PBMCs.

The CDR3 DNA follows: TGTGCCAGCAGTGAGGGACTAGCGGGGGGCAGGTACGAGCAGTACTTC. It codes for CASSEGLAGGRYEQYF. The rearrangement uses TRBV25-1 and TRBJ2-7, with TRBD2 matching over 15 bases. Per germline, CDR1 MGHDK and CDR2 SYGVNS. V dropped 3 bases and J dropped 4; count of bases not matched to a gene: 4. This CDR3 region has 16 residues.